This T cell receptor (beta chain) was captured in a study of T cells in Graves' hyperthyroidism and ophthalmopathy. V lost 3 bases to trimming and J lost 6 bases, with 14 bases between them. The germline V gene encodes CDR1 MNHEY and CDR2 SMNVEV (reference sequence). The CDR3 is 14 amino acids. This clonotype was counted many times. Clinicians diagnosed patients from clinical symptoms, serum thyroxine and TRAb, thyroid ultrasound and orbital computed tomography. Amplification yielded TCR beta CDR3 regions, with RNA transcripts as the source. The TCR CDR3 first-round RT-PCR relied on the HTBI primer set. TCRdb reprocessed the multiplex PCR reads via MiXCR and lists one record per CDR3 protein. Of 550,000 to 600,000 distinct CDR3 sequences listed, around 14% are singletons.

The receptor was derived from a woman between 18 and 30 years old with Graves' ophthalmopathy. The chain joins TRBV27 to TRBJ1-2; a possible D gene is TRBD1 (5 bases). Sequenced material: blood. The CDR3 spells CASSFRDLTDGYTF. CDR3 coding DNA: TGTGCCAGCAGTTTCAGGGACTTAACGGATGGCTACACCTTC.